These T cell receptor beta chains were read from a single sample in a study of CD8 T cells in Susac syndrome. One entry per CDR3 protein, called by TCRdb with MiXCR from the immunoSEQ multiplex PCR reads. Seen here are approximately 210,000 distinct CDR3 sequences, about 94% observed once, and the top ten hold 0.15%. Sequenced material: CD4+ T cells from PBMCs. These receptors all come from a human donor with Susac syndrome. CDR3s leave out the opening cysteine and the closing phenylalanine or tryptophan.

v_gene	j_gene	CDR3aa
TRBV6-5	TRBJ2-1	ASRPGPPSNNEQF
TRBV19	TRBJ1-5	ASSITGNQPQH
TRBV10-3	TRBJ2-7	AIRDRGGEQY
TRBV18	TRBJ1-2	ASSPTGTQVLYGYT
TRBV15	TRBJ2-5	ATSREGRAETQY
TRBV10-2	TRBJ1-6	ASSERQGRLSNSPLH
TRBV7-2	TRBJ1-4	ASSLVTGATNNEKLF
TRBV7-2	TRBJ2-1	ASGTPGGSLYNEQF
TRBV6-5	TRBJ2-5	ASSYWMTGETQY
TRBV13	TRBJ2-3	ASSLARGGLKAQY
TRBV3-1	TRBJ1-1	ASSQQGWNTEAF
TRBV20-1	TRBJ1-2	SAGRGGGYGYT
TRBV29-1	TRBJ1-2	SVGQSYGYT
TRBV28	TRBJ2-5	ASSFEAGGGETQY